One and the same sample provided the 32 T cell receptor beta chains below, sequenced in a study of blood T cells in healthy people across ages (dated by TCRdb to the mid-2010s). The library was built by means of 5' RACE. The run used an Illumina HiSeq 2500. The second PCR ran for roughly 7 to 12 cycles and used a J-beta primer mix along with a sample-barcoded 5' primer. TCRdb reprocessed the public reads (quality trimming at Q25 with fastp, clone calling with MiXCR) and kept in-frame beta chains. Records with the same CDR3 protein are collapsed into one entry carrying the most frequent genes and DNA. This sample gives 700,000 to 1,000,000 distinct CDR3 sequences in total; more than 40% of them show up just once. The ten top clones hold nearly 20% of the sample. Material: blood. The receptors stem from a man aged 55 to 70 in good health.

The chain links TRBV20-1 to TRBJ2-1; no clear D. The CDR3 is 13 residues long. Trimming took 0 bases from V and 10 from J, leaving 13 bases between them. Germline V gene sequence: CDR1 DFQATT, CDR2 SNEGSKA (reference sequence). The CDR3 spells CSARDRALREQFF. CDR3 nucleotide sequence: TGCAGTGCTAGAGATCGGGCCTTAAGGGAGCAGTTCTTC.

The chain carries TRBV27 and TRBJ2-1; 12 positions agree with TRBD2. Unmatched junction bases numbered 9, after V lost 5 bases and J lost 7 bases. CDR3 length: 16 amino acids. The germline CDR1 and CDR2 sequences are MNHEY and SMNVEV (reference sequence). The CDR3: CASSTLTSGGPNEQFF. CDR3 bases: TGTGCCAGCAGTACCCTGACTAGCGGGGGCCCGAATGAGCAGTTCTTC.

The genes are TRBV19 and TRBJ1-2; D is perhaps TRBD1 (6 bases). This CDR3 region has 14 residues. Germline CDR1 and CDR2: LNHDA and SQIVND (reference sequence). V lost 6 bases and J lost 4, with 15 bases in between. CDR3 DNA sequence: TGTGCCAGTAGGACCCGGGACAAGATCTATGGCTACACCTTC. Protein product: CASRTRDKIYGYTF. Variable domain in full (rest from reference TRBV19 and TRBJ1-2): DGGITQSPKYLFRKEGQNVTLSCEQNLNHDAMYWYRQDPGQGLRLIYYSQIVNDFQKGDIAEGYSVSREKKESFPLTVTSAQKNPTAFYLCASRTRDKIYGYTFGSGTRLTVV.

This clonotype was detected ten times or more. The chain combines TRBV20-1 with TRBJ1-2; D unresolved. Trimming cost V 0 bases and J 2 bases, with 16 bases left between them. The CDR3 totals 16 residues. Germline V gene lookup returns CDR1 DFQATT and CDR2 SNEGSKA (reference sequence). CDR3 in amino acids: CSARDLVSADNYGYTF. Here the CDR3 DNA reads TGCAGTGCTAGAGATCTGGTCTCCGCGGACAACTATGGCTACACCTTC.

The V gene is TRBV3-1, the J gene TRBJ1-2, with 8 bases matching TRBD1. The V segment lost 5 bases and the J segment 7 bases; nucleotides outside the gene matches: 18. The V gene's germline CDR1 is LGHDT and CDR2 YNNKEL (reference sequence). This CDR3 spans 17 amino acids. The CDR3: CASSSQKGRGTGFGYTF. For the CDR3, the DNA is TGTGCCAGCAGCAGCCAAAAAGGTCGGGGGACAGGATTTGGCTACACCTTC.

The V gene is TRBV21-1, the J gene TRBJ1-4. TRBV21-1 is termed a pseudogene. The CDR3 spans 19 residues. This chain's CDR3 is CASSTTLQFAGTPLEKLFF. The CDR3, as DNA: TGTGCCAGCAGCACCACTCTGCAGTTCGCCGGGACTCCTCTAGAAAAACTGTTTTTT.

This chain links TRBV27 with TRBJ2-7; 10 bases agree with TRBD2. Germline-derived CDR1 and CDR2 are MNHEY and SMNVEV (reference sequence). The CDR3 consists of 15 residues. Trimming cost V 3 bases and J 3 bases; bases outside gene matches: 5. CDR3 DNA: TGTGCCAGCAGTTTGAAGGTAGCGGGGGGCTACGAGCAGTACTTC. It is translated as CASSLKVAGGYEQYF.

The chain carries TRBV25-1 and TRBJ2-5; D possibly corresponds to TRBD2 (6 bases). The J call is uncertain, as TRBJ2-1 better fits the DNA end. The CDR3 has 15 amino acids. Per germline, CDR1 MGHDK and CDR2 SYGVNS. CDR3 loop: CASSEFRGRKETQFF. DNA of the CDR3: TGTGCCAGCAGTGAATTTCGGGGGAGGAAAGAGACCCAGTTCTTC.

There are a few counts of this clonotype. This sequence joins TRBV7-2 and TRBJ2-5, with 7 bases identical to TRBD2. The germline V gene has CDR1 SGHTA and CDR2 FQGNSA. The CDR3 length is 15 residues. V gave up 6 bases and J gave up 2 bases; unmatched junction bases: 9. The CDR3 bases are TGTGCCAGCAGACCTGGGGGGGGTTCACAAGAGACCCAGTACTTC. As protein: CASRPGGGSQETQYF.

This clonotype was counted between two and nine times. V and J are TRBV12-3 or TRBV12-4 and TRBJ1-6; D possibly corresponds to TRBD1 (5 bases). This CDR3 is 15 amino acids long. Trimming cost V 6 bases and J 5 bases, with 14 bases left between them. This CDR3 is CASRGGARDNSPLHF. CDR3 nucleotides: TGTGCCAGCAGGGGTGGGGCCAGGGATAATTCACCCCTCCACTTT.

The chain joins TRBV9 to TRBJ1-1; D uncertain. Germline CDR1 reads SGDLS; CDR2 reads YYNGEE. CDR3 length: 15 residues. V lost 7 bases to trimming and J lost 5 bases, with 21 bases between them. Here the CDR3 reads CASRDLVGAGTEAFF. CDR3 coding DNA: TGTGCCAGCCGAGACCTAGTTGGCGCAGGAACTGAAGCTTTCTTT.

This clonotype was picked up a small number of times. The chain combines TRBV3-1 with TRBJ2-7, with 8 bases matching TRBD1. CDR3 length: 14 amino acids. Germline lookup yields CDR1 LGHDT and CDR2 YNNKEL (reference sequence). V lost 5 bases and J lost 2; bases outside the gene matches: 5. CDR3 nucleotides: TGTGCCAGCAGCGGGGACAGGATTCCCTACGAGCAGTACTTC. As protein: CASSGDRIPYEQYF.

The chain joins TRBV4-3 to TRBJ2-4; no definite D call. This CDR3 spans 15 amino acids. Trimming cost V 1 base and J 15 bases, with 22 bases left between them. Germline V lookup: CDR1 LGHNA, CDR2 YSLEER. The CDR3 DNA is TGCGCCAGCAGCCAAGCGGCCGACGACGCCTACGAGCGGTACTTC. It yields the protein CASSQAADDAYERYF.

In regard to this clonotype: A much more abundant neighbour one base away suggests this may be a read error. The J gene is TRBJ2-4, the V gene TRBV7-2; 12 bases agree with TRBD2. The CDR3 runs 15 residues. Germline CDR1 SGHTA, CDR2 FQGNSA. The CDR3, as DNA: TGTGCCAGCGAAGACGGACTAGCGGGGAGCAACATTGAGTACTTC. Translation: CASEDGLAGSNIEYF.

To note about this clonotype: Compared with germline, one end of the junction differs, possibly owing to a read error. This sequence joins TRBV15 and TRBJ2-1; tentative D call: TRBD2 (5 bases). Germline V gives CDR1 LNHNV, CDR2 YYDKDF (reference sequence). The CDR3 runs to 16 residues. CDR3 protein: CAASRPGIGQHNEQFF. DNA for the CDR3: TGTGCCGCCAGCAGACCGGGGATAGGGCAGCACAATGAGCAGTTCTTC. The whole variable domain, filled in from reference TRBV15 and TRBJ2-1, reads DAMVIQNPRYQVTQFGKPVTLSCSQTLNHNVMYWYQQKSSQAPKLLFHYYDKDFNNEADTPDNFQSRRPNTSFCFLDIRSPGLGDTAMYLCAASRPGIGQHNEQFFGPGTRLTVL.

This clonotype has a handful of counts. This rearrangement joins TRBV4-3 to TRBJ2-7; the D gene is possibly TRBD1 (6 bases). This CDR3 has 19 residues. Germline lookup yields CDR1 LGHNA and CDR2 YSLEER. Trimming pared 1 base from V and 3 bases from J, leaving 25 bases between. CDR3 coding DNA: TGCGCCAGCAGCCAAGTGATCGTGCGCTTCGGGACACTTTTCTACGAGCAGTACTTC. Translating gives CASSQVIVRFGTLFYEQYF.

The rearrangement joins TRBV6-6 to TRBJ2-3; D is unclear. This CDR3 is built from 17 residues. Germline CDR1 is MNHNY and CDR2 is SVGAGI (reference sequence). Between the trimmed V and J ends, which lost 6 bases and 1 base, there was a span of 20 bases. As DNA, the CDR3 is TGTGCCAGCAGCCCCGTCTTGTGGGTCGGAGGCACAGATACGCAGTATTTT. The encoded protein is CASSPVLWVGGTDTQYF.

This clonotype was recorded a few times. CDR3 sequence: CASSLEAGGRNEQFF. CDR3 DNA: TGTGCCAGCAGCTTAGAAGCGGGGGGGCGGAATGAGCAGTTCTTC. The gene calls are TRBV7-2 and TRBJ2-1; the match to TRBD2 covers 10 bases. CDR3 length: 15 amino acids. Trimming cost V 1 base and J 7 bases; bases outside gene matches: 4. CDR1 and CDR2 from the germline V gene are SGHTA and FQGNSA.

On this clonotype: The germline gene is not matched at one end of the junction; a read error may be the cause. The V and J genes are TRBV24-1 and TRBJ1-2; D gene unclear. Germline values: CDR1 KGHDR, CDR2 SFDVKD. CDR3 length: 13 amino acids. CDR3: CASSSLREMGYTF. CDR3 DNA: TGTGCCAGCAGTTCTCTAAGGGAAATGGGCTACACCTTC.

The chain joins TRBV7-2 to TRBJ2-5; the match to TRBD1 covers 7 bases. Germline-derived CDR1 and CDR2 are SGHTA and FQGNSA. The CDR3 contains 14 residues. Trimming took 3 bases from V and 4 from J; bases not matched to a gene: 5. The CDR3 loop reads CASSFDRAVETQYF. CDR3 sequence (DNA): TGTGCCAGCAGCTTCGACAGGGCAGTAGAGACCCAGTACTTC.

This rearrangement joins TRBV9 to TRBJ2-1; 9 nucleotides align to TRBD1. The CDR3 totals 16 residues. The germline CDR1 and CDR2 sequences are SGDLS and YYNGEE. With 5 bases clipped from V and 0 bases from J, the junction kept 6 bases outside the gene matches. The CDR3 DNA reads TGTGCCAGCAGTCGAGGGACAGGGATCTCCTACAATGAGCAGTTCTTC. This codes for CASSRGTGISYNEQFF.

The chain carries TRBV7-2 and TRBJ2-7; D unresolved. Deletions cut 1 base from V and 6 bases from J, with 10 bases between. This CDR3 is built from 13 residues. The germline V gene has CDR1 SGHTA and CDR2 FQGNSA. CDR3 in amino acids: CASSLVQAGEQYF. Here the CDR3 DNA reads TGTGCCAGCAGCTTAGTTCAGGCTGGCGAGCAGTACTTC.

The chain is built from TRBV20-1 and TRBJ2-7; either TRBD1 or TRBD2 may fit D (6 bases each). TRBJ2-5 explains the end of the DNA better; the J call may be wrong. The CDR3 loop spans 11 amino acids. The germline V gene encodes CDR1 DFQATT and CDR2 SNEGSKA (reference sequence). The CDR3 loop reads CSAETGATQYF. In DNA form, the CDR3 reads TGCAGTGCTGAGACGGGGGCGACCCAGTACTTC.

V is TRBV6-2 or TRBV6-3 and J is TRBJ2-3; D not certain. The CDR3 sequence is 14 residues long. Germline values: CDR1 MNHEY, CDR2 SVGEGT. V lost 3 bases, J lost 6 bases, and 13 bases lay in between. CDR3 bases: TGTGCCAGCAGTTATTTTGCTGTCTCCGATACGCAGTATTTT. Its protein is CASSYFAVSDTQYF.

This sequence joins TRBV20-1 and TRBJ2-3, with D possibly matching TRBD2 (7 bases). The CDR3 consists of 15 residues. V was clipped by 7 bases and J by 3 bases, with 20 bases between them. Germline V CDR1 and CDR2: DFQATT, SNEGSKA (reference sequence). The DNA of the CDR3 is TGCAGTGTTCTACCCCGGGGGGCCGGTACAGATACGCAGTATTTT. Its protein is CSVLPRGAGTDTQYF.

This clonotype was observed many times. The chain is built from TRBV7-2 and TRBJ2-7; 9 bases match TRBD2. This CDR3 contains 13 residues. The V and J ends lost 4 bases and 3 bases, in that order; junction bases with no gene match: 1. Per the germline V gene, CDR1 is SGHTA and CDR2 is FQGNSA. The CDR3 DNA sequence: TGTGCCAGCAGCTCGACTAGCGGCTACGAGCAGTACTTC. Protein product: CASSSTSGYEQYF.

The rearrangement uses TRBV6-5 and TRBJ1-5; 8 bases align to TRBD1. CDR3 size: 15 residues. From germline, CDR1 is MNHEY and CDR2 SVGAGI. The V gene end was trimmed by 6 bases and the J gene end by 2 bases; junction bases not matched to a gene: 6. CDR3 amino acids: CASRRTGIGNQPQHF. CDR3 nucleotide sequence: TGTGCCAGCAGACGGACAGGGATTGGCAATCAGCCCCAGCATTTT.

This clonotype turned up a few times. The rearrangement links TRBV4-3 to TRBJ2-5; the D is unclear. CDR1 is LGHNA, CDR2 YSLEER, per germline. CDR3 length: 15 amino acids. The V end lost 1 base, the J end lost 0 bases, and 9 bases lay between the germline ends. CDR3 sequence reads: CASSQGGGNQETQYF. The CDR3 nucleotides are TGCGCCAGCAGCCAAGGAGGCGGCAACCAAGAGACCCAGTACTTC.

The V gene is TRBV6-5, the J gene TRBJ1-1, with TRBD1 as a possible D gene (5 bases). The CDR3 length is 13 residues. CDR1 is MNHEY, CDR2 SVGAGI, per germline. Between the trimmed V and J ends, which lost 2 bases and 11 bases, there was a span of 15 bases. The CDR3 reads CASSYGGNREAFF. For the CDR3, the DNA is TGTGCCAGCAGTTACGGGGGGAACCGCGAGGCTTTCTTT.

This chain joins TRBV7-9 and TRBJ1-4, with D unclear. Trimming stripped 5 bases from V and 0 bases from J, with 22 bases between. The CDR3 consists of 19 residues. Germline V gene lookup returns CDR1 SEHNR and CDR2 FQNEAQ (reference sequence). DNA for the CDR3: TGTGCCAGCAGCGAACGGGTTGGGTCCTTAGATGCAACTAATGAAAAACTGTTTTTT. It codes for CASSERVGSLDATNEKLFF.

V is TRBV4-3 and J is TRBJ1-2; D is ambiguous. V gave up 0 bases and J gave up 4 bases, with 12 bases separating them. CDR1 and CDR2 (germline): LGHNA, YSLEER. This CDR3 is built from 15 residues. CDR3 amino acids: CASSQEPRTGYGYTF. The CDR3 nucleotides read TGCGCCAGCAGCCAAGAACCCCGGACGGGCTATGGCTACACCTTC.

The genes are TRBV25-1 and TRBJ2-2; D remains ambiguous. Germline V gene lookup returns CDR1 MGHDK and CDR2 SYGVNS. The V end lost 2 bases, the J end lost 5 bases, and 12 bases lay between the germline ends. The length of the CDR3 is 15 residues. The chain's CDR3 is CASSEGRVGTGELFF. The CDR3, as DNA: TGTGCCAGCAGTGAAGGAAGGGTCGGAACCGGGGAGCTGTTTTTT.